Listed here are 9 T cell receptor beta chains from one sample, sequenced in a study of blood T cell repertoires in COVID-19. Profiled with immunoSEQ multiplex PCR; TCRdb holds only in-frame clones, not every one. This table has 140,000 to 150,000 clones, nearly 85% appearing once. The source material was peripheral blood. The origin of the receptors is a human donor in a cohort sampled during active COVID-19.

This clone has just one count. This chain links TRBV5-1 with TRBJ2-4; 7 nucleotides align to TRBD2. CDR1 SGHRS and CDR2 YFSETQ come from the germline V gene. Losses at the gene ends were 3 bases for V and 4 bases for J; bases not matched to a gene: 4. The length of the CDR3 is 14 residues. As DNA, the CDR3 is TGCGCCAGCAGCTGGCTGGGGGGGAAAAACATTCAGTACTTC. This codes for CASSWLGGKNIQYF.

This chain joins TRBV19 and TRBJ1-3, with D perhaps TRBD1 (5 bases). Germline loops: CDR1 LNHDA, CDR2 SQIVND (reference sequence). This CDR3 region has 16 residues. The V gene lost 7 bases and the J gene lost 0 bases, with 16 bases spanning the gap. The CDR3: CASIPPHRTSGNTIYF. CDR3 nucleotide sequence: TGTGCCAGTATCCCCCCTCACAGGACCTCTGGAAACACCATATATTTT. Supplemented by reference TRBV19 and TRBJ1-3, the full variable domain reads DGGITQSPKYLFRKEGQNVTLSCEQNLNHDAMYWYRQDPGQGLRLIYYSQIVNDFQKGDIAEGYSVSREKKESFPLTVTSAQKNPTAFYLCASIPPHRTSGNTIYFGEGSWLTVV.

The genes are TRBV29-1 and TRBJ1-1; 10 bases align to TRBD1. Germline CDR1 is SQVTM and CDR2 is ANQGSEA. Trimming cost V 7 bases and J 10 bases; bases outside gene matches: 15. The CDR3 totals 14 residues. The CDR3 region is CSERTGGRPPPAFF. CDR3 DNA: TGCAGCGAACGGACAGGGGGACGACCCCCCCCAGCTTTCTTT.

The chain employs TRBV20-1 and TRBJ2-1; 7 bases map to TRBD2. This CDR3 is 15 amino acids long. V shed 3 bases and J 1 base; nucleotides not matched to a gene: 6. Germline CDR1 is DFQATT and CDR2 is SNEGSKA (reference sequence). This CDR3 is CSASWALASYNEQFF. As DNA, the CDR3 is TGCAGTGCTAGTTGGGCACTAGCGTCCTACAATGAGCAGTTCTTC.

The chain employs TRBV3-1 (or the pseudogene TRBV3-2) and TRBJ1-4; TRBD1 matches 9 bases. V lost 1 base and J lost 9; bases outside the gene matches: 3. CDR3 size: 14 residues. Germline values: CDR1 LGHDT, CDR2 YNNKEL (reference sequence). CDR3 in DNA: TGTGCCAGCAGCCAAGGAGGGACAGGGAAAAAACTGTTTTTT. Amino acids: CASSQGGTGKKLFF.

This clone was seen once. The V gene is TRBV5-8, the J gene TRBJ1-3; weak D call: TRBD1 (6 bases). CDR3 length: 15 residues. The V and J ends lost 4 bases and 0 bases respectively, with 11 bases between them. Germline V gives CDR1 SGHTS, CDR2 YDEGEE. The CDR3 here is CASSPTGLSGNTIYF. CDR3 bases: TGTGCCAGCAGCCCGACAGGCCTCTCTGGAAACACCATATATTTT.

This clone was picked up one time. The CDR3 coding sequence is TGTGCCAGCACCATAACAGGGAACACTGAAGCTTTCTTT. This translates into CASTITGNTEAFF. The gene calls are TRBV7-9 and TRBJ1-1; a weak D match, TRBD1 (5 bases). Trimming left V 7 bases short and J 1 base short, with 10 bases between. This CDR3 spans 13 amino acids. The V gene's germline CDR1 is SEHNR and CDR2 FQNEAQ (reference sequence).

The V call is TRBV19, the J call TRBJ1-1, with D perhaps TRBD1 (6 bases). The ends were cut back, 7 bases at V and 6 bases at J, with 21 bases in the middle. Per germline, CDR1 LNHDA and CDR2 SQIVND (reference sequence). The CDR3 is 15 amino acids. The CDR3 protein is CASTRTAYKGSEAFF. The CDR3 nucleotides are TGTGCCAGTACCAGGACAGCCTATAAGGGATCTGAAGCTTTCTTT.

This chain joins TRBV6-6 and TRBJ1-2; D perhaps matches TRBD1 (6 bases). V lost 7 bases to trimming and J lost 1 base, with 13 bases between them. The CDR3 totals 14 residues. Germline-derived CDR1 and CDR2 are MNHNY and SVGAGI (reference sequence). CDR3 protein: CASMRTENNYGYTF. The CDR3 coding sequence is TGTGCCAGCATGCGGACAGAGAATAACTATGGCTACACCTTC.